Listed below are T cell receptor beta chains from one sample, sequenced in a study of CD8+ T cells in alopecia areata. The protocol was immunoSEQ multiplex PCR, while the TCRdb copy is restricted to in-frame clones and leaves out a portion. The sample has 130,000 to 150,000 clones, 62% seen once. Sequenced: CD8+ T cells sorted from blood. The source of these receptors is a human donor in good health. Each CDR3 is given with its conserved first and last residue. Fields, in order: J gene, V gene, clone size, D gene, CDR3 protein, CDR3 DNA. D genes are given only for firm matches. Only some rows state a clone size, as once, few, many or a class for expanded clones.

>TRBJ2-3|TRBV11-2|.|.
CASSPSIGGSTDTQYF
TGTGCCAGCAGCCCCAGCATAGGCGGGAGCACAGATACGCAGTATTTT
>TRBJ2-5|TRBV4-1|once|.
CASSQVGGQETQYF
TGCGCCAGCAGCCAAGTGGGGGGCCAAGAGACCCAGTACTTC
>TRBJ2-2|TRBV6-5|.|.
CASSYSIYLPPGELFF
TGTGCCAGCAGTTACTCGATATACCTCCCTCCCGGGGAGCTGTTTTTT
>TRBJ2-7|TRBV5-1|few|.
CASSWGTEQYF
TGCGCCAGCAGCTGGGGCACCGAGCAGTACTTC
>TRBJ1-4|TRBV9|once|.
CASSEGGATNEKLFF
TGTGCCAGCAGCGAGGGAGGCGCAACTAATGAAAAACTGTTTTTT
>TRBJ2-3|TRBV6-5|few|.
CASSDLPLTDTQYF
TGTGCCAGCAGTGACTTGCCTCTCACAGATACGCAGTATTTT
>TRBJ1-2|TRBV9|.|.
CASSSDPVDGSRGYTF
TGTGCCAGCAGCTCGGACCCGGTTGATGGGAGTCGAGGCTACACCTTC
>TRBJ2-5|TRBV28|.|.
CASSSDLETQYF
TGTGCCAGCAGTTCCGACCTGGAGACCCAGTACTTC
>TRBJ2-7|TRBV5-1|.|.
CASSTATGGEQYF
TGCGCCAGCAGCACAGCGACAGGAGGCGAGCAGTACTTC
>TRBJ1-1|TRBV2|.|.
CASSEGAGRGTEAFF
TGTGCCAGCAGTGAAGGGGCAGGGAGGGGCACTGAAGCTTTCTTT
>TRBJ2-7|TRBV7-9|.|.
CASSSGVGLNEQYF
TGTGCCAGCAGCTCGGGTGTAGGGCTCAACGAGCAGTACTTC
>TRBJ2-6|TRBV21-1|few|.
CASSRFVAGANVLTF
TGTGCCAGCAGCAGATTTGTCGCTGGGGCCAACGTCCTGACTTTC
>TRBJ1-2|TRBV5-4|.|TRBD1
CASNLDRGFGGYTF
TGTGCCAGCAACTTGGACAGGGGCTTTGGTGGCTACACCTTC
>TRBJ2-1|TRBV4-1|.|TRBD1
CASSQDGQGSYNEQFF
TGCGCCAGCAGCCAAGACGGACAGGGATCCTACAATGAGCAGTTCTTC
>TRBJ2-3|TRBV10-3|.|.
CAISESMGGGGRSTDTQYF
TGTGCCATCAGTGAGTCGATGGGTGGTGGAGGGCGCAGCACAGATACGCAGTATTTT
>TRBJ2-2|TRBV29-1|.|.
CSGVGGSNTGELFF
TGCTCGGGGGTAGGGGGATCGAACACCGGGGAGCTGTTTTTT
>TRBJ2-1|TRBV5-1|.|.
CASSFLGNEQFF
TGCGCCAGCAGCTTCTTGGGTAATGAGCAGTTCTTC
>TRBJ2-1|TRBV29-1|few|.
CSVATSSYNEQFF
TGCAGCGTTGCTACCAGCTCCTACAATGAGCAGTTCTTC
>TRBJ2-1|TRBV27|few|TRBD1
CASSDREAYNEQFF
TGTGCCAGTTCGGACAGGGAGGCCTACAATGAGCAGTTCTTC
>TRBJ2-1|TRBV29-1|.|TRBD2
CSVEGGLDSPYNEQFF
TGCAGCGTTGAAGGGGGACTAGATTCTCCCTACAATGAGCAGTTCTTC
>TRBJ2-7|TRBV5-1|few|TRBD1
CASSPRQGAYEQYF
TGCGCCAGCAGCCCGAGGCAGGGGGCCTACGAGCAGTACTTC
>TRBJ2-3|TRBV27|.|.
CASSPLLSTDTQYF
TGTGCCAGCAGTCCCCTCCTTAGCACAGATACGCAGTATTTT
>TRBJ2-1|TRBV7-2|once|TRBD2
CASTLGTSGPNEQFF
TGTGCCAGCACCCTGGGGACTAGCGGCCCTAATGAGCAGTTCTTC
>TRBJ2-2|TRBV7-8|few|.
CATMPTGIGELFF
TGTGCCACCATGCCCACCGGAATCGGGGAGCTGTTTTTT
>TRBJ1-2|TRBV9|few|TRBD1
CASDRDGYTF
TGTGCCAGCGACAGGGATGGCTACACCTTC
>TRBJ1-1|TRBV19|.|TRBD1
CASSMDRTNTEAFF
TGTGCCAGTAGTATGGACAGGACGAACACTGAAGCTTTCTTT
>TRBJ2-1|TRBV7-9|.|TRBD2
CASSIQWTSIDEQFF
TGTGCCAGCAGCATTCAGTGGACTAGCATCGATGAGCAGTTCTTC
>TRBJ2-7|TRBV7-9|.|.
CASSPGIDEQYF
TGTGCCAGCAGCCCCGGAATCGACGAGCAGTACTTC
>TRBJ2-1|TRBV5-4|.|.
CASSFGTLQSGNEQFF
TGTGCCAGCAGCTTCGGGACCCTACAAAGTGGGAATGAGCAGTTCTTC
>TRBJ2-6|TRBV7-9|few|.
CASSHQTVDNVLTF
TGTGCCAGCAGCCATCAGACAGTGGACAACGTCCTGACTTTC
>TRBJ2-5|TRBV6-5|.|.
CASSTPGRYQETQYF
TGTGCCAGCAGTACCCCTGGGAGGTACCAAGAGACCCAGTACTTC
>TRBJ2-2|TRBV7-9|.|.
CASSMGTVTGELFF
TGTGCCAGCAGCATGGGGACTGTAACCGGGGAGCTGTTTTTT
>TRBJ1-2|TRBV6-5|.|.
CASSYGTNSNYGYTF
TGTGCCAGCAGTTACGGGACCAACTCGAACTATGGCTACACCTTC
>TRBJ1-5|TRBV10-2|.|.
CASSERDSNQPQHF
TGCGCCAGCAGTGAGAGGGACAGCAATCAGCCCCAGCATTTT
>TRBJ1-1|TRBV4-1|.|.
CASSSRPPPSPEAFF
TGCGCCAGCAGCTCCAGACCGCCACCCTCCCCTGAAGCTTTCTTT
>TRBJ2-2|TRBV27|few|.
CASSSGRSGELFF
TGTGCCAGCAGTTCGGGAAGGTCCGGGGAGCTGTTTTTT
>TRBJ2-3|TRBV2|.|.
CAIFGTLGDTQYF
TGTGCCATTTTCGGGACTCTAGGAGATACGCAGTATTTT
>TRBJ2-1|TRBV29-1|few|.
CSVGGVRYNEQFF
TGCAGCGTTGGGGGAGTCCGATACAATGAGCAGTTCTTC
>TRBJ2-2|TRBV4-1|.|.
CASRANTGELFF
TGCGCCAGCAGAGCGAACACCGGGGAGCTGTTTTTT
>TRBJ1-1|TRBV29-1|.|.
CSVPYRDTKRGNTEAFF
TGCAGCGTTCCATACCGGGACACAAAAAGGGGGAACACTGAAGCTTTCTTT
>TRBJ1-5|TRBV6-5|.|.
CASSPSLGNQPQHF
TGTGCCAGCAGTCCTTCTTTGGGTAATCAGCCCCAGCATTTT
>TRBJ1-2|TRBV14|.|.
CASSQVNQPPGYTF
TGTGCCAGCAGCCAAGTGAATCAACCCCCTGGCTACACCTTC
>TRBJ2-7|TRBV5-1|.|.
CASNGNEQYF
TGCGCCAGCAACGGGAACGAGCAGTACTTC
>TRBJ2-7|TRBV6-5|.|.
CASSYLPGESYEQYF
TGTGCCAGCAGTTATTTACCGGGGGAAAGCTACGAGCAGTACTTC
>TRBJ2-2|TRBV2|.|.
CASREATTGRTGELFF
TGTGCCAGCAGGGAAGCAACGACGGGACGGACCGGGGAGCTGTTTTTT
>TRBJ2-2|TRBV7-2|.|TRBD2
CASGKRESTGELFF
TGTGCCAGCGGCAAGCGGGAGAGCACCGGGGAGCTGTTTTTT
>TRBJ2-7|TRBV28|.|TRBD2
CASSFGRGYEQYF
TGTGCCAGCAGTTTCGGGAGGGGCTACGAGCAGTACTTC
>TRBJ2-7|TRBV5-6|.|TRBD1
CASSLSSRDRDSEQYF
TGTGCCAGCAGCTTGTCATCTCGGGACAGAGATTCTGAGCAGTACTTC
>TRBJ2-5|TRBV18|.|TRBD1
CASSPRDSQETQYF
TGTGCCAGCTCACCCCGGGACAGCCAAGAGACCCAGTACTTC
>TRBJ2-1|TRBV2|.|.
CASLGASSSEQFF
TGTGCCAGCCTAGGGGCTAGCTCGAGTGAGCAGTTCTTC
>TRBJ2-1|TRBV4-1|.|.
CASSQDDSVQIF
TGCGCCAGCAGCCAAGACGACAGTGTACAGATCTTC
>TRBJ1-2|TRBV29-1|.|.
CSVDMGYGYTF
TGCAGCGTGGACATGGGCTATGGCTACACCTTC
>TRBJ2-1|TRBV27|.|.
CASSLQVYNEQFF
TGTGCCAGCAGTTTGCAGGTCTACAATGAGCAGTTCTTC
>TRBJ2-1|TRBV27|.|TRBD2
CASRRLAAYNEQFF
TGTGCCAGCAGAAGACTAGCGGCCTACAATGAGCAGTTCTTC
>TRBJ2-1|TRBV4-1|.|TRBD2
CASSQDSLAGENEQFF
TGCGCCAGCAGCCAAGATAGCCTAGCGGGGGAGAATGAGCAGTTCTTC
>TRBJ2-2|TRBV7-3|few|TRBD1
CASSPRQGRGTGELFF
TGTGCCAGCAGCCCCCGACAGGGTCGAGGCACCGGGGAGCTGTTTTTT
>TRBJ2-7|TRBV29-1|.|.
CSVEGVTGSSYEQYF
TGCAGCGTCGAGGGGGTCACAGGGAGCTCCTACGAGCAGTACTTC